These 15 T cell receptor beta chains originate from one sample sequenced in a study of cytomegalovirus exposure and HLA in healthy donors. Generated by immunoSEQ multiplex PCR, the TCRdb table keeps only in-frame clones and is missing some. The table lists under 250,000 clones, roughly 87% of them singletons, with about 11% in the top ten. The sequencing sample was made of PBMCs. The receptors originated from a young man in good health and CMV-seropositive.

This CDR3 reads CSVVVRDTSDGYTF. In DNA, the CDR3 is TGCAGCGTCGTCGTCCGGGACACGTCGGACGGCTACACCTTC. The chain is built from TRBV29-1 and TRBJ1-2, with a possible D match to TRBD1 (6 bases). The length of the CDR3 is 14 residues. In germline, CDR1 is SQVTM, CDR2 ANQGSEA. V lost 6 bases and J 8 bases, leaving 22 bases between the germline ends.

V is TRBV2 and J is TRBJ2-7; possible D gene TRBD2, 5 bases. Germline assignment: CDR1 SNHLY and CDR2 FYNNEI. Trimming stripped 1 base from V and 4 bases from J, with 17 bases between. CDR3 size: 16 residues. Here the CDR3 DNA reads TGTGCCAGCAGTGAAGGAGGAGGCAGGCTAGGATACGAGCAGTACTTC. This sequence encodes CASSEGGGRLGYEQYF.

This chain joins TRBV6-5 and TRBJ1-1; perhaps TRBD1 as D (5 bases). V shed 2 bases and J shed 1 base, with 8 bases lying between them. The CDR3 runs 14 residues. Germline values: CDR1 MNHEY, CDR2 SVGAGI. CDR3 sequence (DNA): TGTGCCAGCAGTTACCGGGACTCGAACACTGAAGCTTTCTTT. Translation: CASSYRDSNTEAFF.

This CDR3 is CASSTTGGVAGANVLTF. The CDR3 DNA follows: TGTGCCAGTAGTACCACAGGGGGAGTTGCCGGGGCCAACGTCCTGACTTTC. The chain links TRBV19 to TRBJ2-6; 8 nucleotides match TRBD1. The CDR3 has 17 residues. The germline CDR1 and CDR2 sequences are LNHDA and SQIVND (reference sequence). V gave up 4 bases and J gave up 4 bases; unmatched junction bases: 9.

The V call is TRBV5-1, the J call TRBJ2-3; D is undetermined. With 0 bases removed from V and 4 bases from J, the gap between germline ends came to 15 bases. The germline CDR1 and CDR2 sequences are SGHRS and YFSETQ. The CDR3 runs to 16 residues. In DNA form, the CDR3 reads TGCGCCAGCAGCTTGGCAGCGACCTCTAGGCCAGATACGCAGTATTTT. It encodes CASSLAATSRPDTQYF.

This clone was recorded only once. It is unclear where the CDR3 begins or ends on the DNA, so no DNA is shown, and the CDR3 is as TCRdb lists it. The CDR3 loop is CASSSSGTGLKTQYF. The chain links TRBV27 to TRBJ2-5. From germline, CDR1 is MNHEY and CDR2 SMNVEV (reference sequence). The CDR3 spans 15 residues, counting both ends.

V is TRBV20-1 and J is TRBJ2-2, with unresolved D. With 1 base removed from V and 8 bases from J, the gap between germline ends came to 5 bases. CDR1 and CDR2 from the germline V gene are DFQATT and SNEGSKA (reference sequence). The CDR3 covers 11 residues. CDR3 sequence: CSARASGELFF. CDR3 DNA sequence: TGCAGTGCTAGAGCCTCAGGGGAGCTGTTTTTT.

The V and J genes are TRBV23-1 and TRBJ2-5, with 7 bases identical to TRBD1. TRBV23-1 is reported as an ORF; its role is uncertain. The CDR3 contains 16 residues. V shed 6 bases, J shed 0 bases, and the junction held 10 bases outside the gene matches. This CDR3 is CASRFPGTEYQETQYF. The CDR3 DNA reads as TGCGCCAGCAGATTCCCCGGGACAGAGTACCAAGAGACCCAGTACTTC.

This clone was recorded a few times. V gene TRBV10-1 combines with J gene TRBJ2-1; D ambiguous. V gave up 2 bases and J gave up 0 bases, with 5 bases separating them. Germline V gene data show CDR1 as WNHNN and CDR2 as SYGVQD (reference sequence). This CDR3 has 14 amino acids. The CDR3 sequence: CASSEGGSYNEQFF. As DNA, the CDR3 is TGCGCCAGCAGTGAGGGCGGCTCCTACAATGAGCAGTTCTTC.

The V gene is TRBV7-2, the J gene TRBJ2-7; no clear D gene. The CDR3 runs to 12 residues. V lost 5 bases to trimming and J lost 3 bases, with 8 bases between them. Germline V CDR1 and CDR2: SGHTA, FQGNSA. In nucleotides, the CDR3 is TGTGCCAGCAGCGCCATATTCTACGAGCAGTACTTC. This gives the protein CASSAIFYEQYF.

CDR3 DNA: TGTGCCAGCAGCTATTTAGGAGGAGATACGCAGTATTTT. It encodes CASSYLGGDTQYF. The rearrangement links TRBV5-4 to TRBJ2-3; D possibly corresponds to TRBD2 (5 bases). The CDR3 has 13 amino acids. Germline assignment: CDR1 SGHNT and CDR2 YYREEE (reference sequence). V was pared by 3 bases and J by 5 bases, with 10 bases between.

The rearrangement links TRBV30 to TRBJ2-3; D is perhaps TRBD1 (7 bases). The V end was cut by 0 bases, the J end by 5 bases, with 15 bases between. The CDR3 length is 15 residues. The germline V gene has CDR1 GTSNPN and CDR2 SVGIG (reference sequence). CDR3 amino acids: CAWSVPRGRRDTQYF. CDR3 bases: TGTGCCTGGAGTGTCCCCAGGGGGAGGAGAGATACGCAGTATTTT.

The rearrangement joins TRBV7-8 to TRBJ1-5, with 10 bases lining up with TRBD1. V was clipped by 5 bases and J by 6 bases; unmatched bases: 7. Germline V gene lookup returns CDR1 SGHVS and CDR2 FQNEAQ. This CDR3 comprises 15 residues. The CDR3: CASSPTGQGFQPQHF. CDR3 in DNA: TGTGCCAGCAGCCCGACGGGACAGGGGTTTCAGCCCCAGCATTTT.

The chain carries TRBV28 and TRBJ2-3, with 8 bases aligning to TRBD2. Germline trimming cut 3 bases from V and 4 bases from J; bases unmatched to any gene: 12. The CDR3 runs to 17 residues. In germline, CDR1 is MDHEN, CDR2 SYDVKM. The CDR3 DNA follows: TGTGCCAGCAGTTTGTCCGGGACTAGAGAGGGTCCAGATACGCAGTATTTT. Amino acids: CASSLSGTREGPDTQYF.

The chain uses TRBV6-1 and TRBJ2-1, with a weak D call TRBD2 (7 bases). There are 16 residues in the CDR3. V was trimmed by 4 bases and J by 8 bases, leaving 21 bases between them. Germline CDR1 is MNHNS and CDR2 is SASEGT. This CDR3 reads CASSGGASGGSYEQFF. In DNA, the CDR3 is TGTGCCAGCAGTGGGGGGGCTAGCGGAGGTAGCTATGAGCAGTTCTTC.